A single T cell receptor (beta chain) is shown here with its context. Its antigen remains unidentified. This entry comes from a study of shared clonotypes between healthy human individuals. Recent acute infections and vaccinations were absent in the healthy HIV-negative adult donors. The ends were cut back, 2 bases at V and 1 base at J, with 19 bases in the middle. The germline CDR1 and CDR2 sequences are LNHNV and YYDKDF (reference sequence). The CDR3 has 18 residues. Sorted-subset replicate PCR reactions contained roughly 200 ng DNA, corresponding to some 29,000 T cell genomes. The assay was immunoSEQ multiplex PCR, and TCRdb's table has in-frame clones only and misses some. The top ten hold under 0.15% of the sample, which has roughly 2.5 million clones, approximately 94% seen once. Study findings and constraints: Tissue TCR repertoires likely differ from these blood-only repertoires. Compared with memory subsets, naive subsets generally had larger estimated richness.

This TCR was sampled from a man aged 18 to 30 in good health. Sequencing input: naive CD4+ T cells sorted from blood. Subset described: CD45RA+ positively selected. The V gene is TRBV15, the J gene TRBJ2-3; a weak D match, TRBD1 (6 bases). DNA for the CDR3: TGTGCCACCAGCAGAAATTCTCACGCCAGGGGAGGCACAGATACGCAGTATTTT. It yields the protein CATSRNSHARGGTDTQYF.